The clone carrying this T cell receptor (beta chain) has a count of ten or more. The antigen remains undetermined. This specimen comes from a study of tumor-infiltrating lymphocytes in primary liver carcinoma. General study findings and limits: The proportion of top clones found throughout all five tumor regions was only about 7.5-24%. When set against blood, tumors had a significantly higher top-250-clone fraction (p = 0.039).

The template, around 520 ng total RNA, yielded TCR beta cDNA made with a constant-region primer. Three nested multiplex PCR rounds, a slightly modified ARM-PCR, produced the libraries for TCR beta. Two initial PCR rounds of ten to eleven cycles each paired TRBV1-TRBV30 forward primers with a C-beta reverse primer. TCRdb called the multiplex PCR reads again in MiXCR, with one record for every CDR3 protein. The sample includes 75,000 to 90,000 distinct CDR3 sequences, 72% of them seen just once. Scientists recovered RNA and DNA together from roughly 21-30 mg of unsorted bulk tissue. Sampling targeted five separate regions of each tumor, which included the tumor centre. Viable tumor cell content exceeded 85% in every tumor sample. Germline V gives CDR1 SEHNR, CDR2 FQNEAQ (reference sequence). This CDR3 has 16 residues. V shed 2 bases, J shed 5 bases, and the junction held 8 bases outside the gene matches.

The genes are TRBV7-9 and TRBJ1-2, with 10 bases fitting TRBD1. The TCR comes from a man aged 35 to 55 with primary liver carcinoma and hepatitis B virus infection. Material: liver tumor tissue from sampling region 1. Subset noted: tumor region T1, superior pole. Here the CDR3 DNA reads TGTGCCAGCAGCTTACTGGGACAGGGGACGCCGTATGGCTACACCTTC. This translates into CASSLLGQGTPYGYTF.